The clone carrying this T cell receptor beta chain was observed a few times. Reverse transcribing all isolated RNA meant expressed TCRB transcripts were sequenced. Clones were sequenced by immunoSEQ multiplex PCR, and TCRdb holds only the in-frame ones, with some missing. This sample yields about 410,000 clones, of which roughly 14% are seen a single time; roughly 0.04% belongs to the top ten. V lost 5 bases and J 1 base, leaving 13 bases between the germline ends. Per germline, CDR1 SGHTA and CDR2 FQGNSA. This CDR3 region has 15 residues. This sample is part of a study of beta chain features in type 1 diabetes.

What was sequenced was naive CD4+ T cells from blood. The genes are TRBV7-2 and TRBJ2-3; TRBD1 or TRBD2 may be the D gene (5 bases each). The origin of this receptor is a man under 40 in good health. This CDR3 reads CASSQRDGGTDTQYF. Here the CDR3 DNA reads TGTGCCAGCAGCCAGAGGGACGGCGGCACAGATACGCAGTATTTT.